A single TCR beta chain is shown here with its context. Its antigen is currently not known. The input lacks base qualities; no much larger clone sits a single base away. The data derive from a study of T cell repertoires in cytomegalovirus infection (dated by TCRdb to the late 2010s). Study-level background: Recently identified HLA-C-restricted CMV epitopes, whose presentation resists viral immunomodulation, were targeted by peptide stimulations together with well-studied HLA-B-restricted epitopes. Because public TCR beta signatures pointed to carriage of CMV infection together with the matching HLA type, the HLA type of each donor mattered for the analysis.

Results and caveats for the whole study, not just this receptor: In both this cohort and an independent cohort of several hundred donors, the cumulative frequency of public TCR beta family members distinguished carriers of CMV infection plus the relevant HLA type. The ex vivo response was dominated by HLA-C-restricted CMV-specific TCR beta clonotypes, which also provided the single most frequent clonotype in two of eight donors.

V is reduced by 5 bases and J by 0 bases, leaving a spacing of 11 bases between them. The CDR3 covers 15 residues, taking in both the cysteine and the phenylalanine. Only the CDR3 region is kept as DNA, spanning 45 bases read in frame from base 1. From the germline V gene, CDR1 is SGHDT and CDR2 is YYEEEE. The treatment or condition label for this specimen denotes: in vitro stimulation with specific CMV peptide epitopes to enrich CMV-specific T cells. Sequencing instrument: Illumina HiSeq 1500. The public reads were reanalyzed by TCRdb: fastp trimming at Q25, MiXCR alignment, in-frame beta chains only. One record per CDR3 amino acid sequence lists the most common genes and DNA. The sample table records about 480,000 distinct CDR3 sequences; roughly a third of these occur just once. In total, the top ten clones hold roughly 15% of the sample.

The source was cultured PBMCs, collected from culture after CMV antigen stimulation. The receptor comes from a human donor in good health (CMV status not recorded). Some clones in this sample may be carry-over from other donors' samples. The chain links TRBV5-6 with TRBJ1-4; there is no confident call for the D gene. CDR3 region: CASSNSLATNEKLFF. The DNA sequence follows: TGTGCCAGCAGTAATTCCCTTGCAACTAATGAAAAACTGTTTTTT.